The clone carrying this TCR beta chain was detected many times. The antigen is unknown. These data are taken from a study of T cells in Graves' hyperthyroidism and ophthalmopathy. The study's findings and limits: Ophthalmopathy and stable hyperthyroidism were told apart by a 13 V-J model.

Amplified TCR beta CDR3 regions derived from RNA transcripts. HTBI primers were the set used in a first-round RT-PCR of the TCR CDR3. A single record per CDR3 protein comes from TCRdb applying MiXCR to the multiplex PCR reads. Of approximately 870,000 distinct CDR3 sequences listed, approximately 40% are singletons. These patients, aged 18 to 65, had recently diagnosed hyperthyroidism lasting under 2 months. An approximately 10 ml volume of fresh peripheral blood provided the PBMCs. Sequencing used blood. The TCR sequence derives from a man between 18 and 29 years old with Graves' hyperthyroidism.

CDR3 DNA sequence: TGTGCCAGCAGCCTCCAGGGACGGGACGGGGAGCTGTTTTTT. Translating it yields CASSLQGRDGELFF. The rearrangement links TRBV7-9 to TRBJ2-2, with D perhaps TRBD1 or TRBD2 (5 bases each). This CDR3 is 14 amino acids long. V was shortened by 5 bases and J by 7 bases, with 14 bases between the two germline ends. CDR1 SEHNR and CDR2 FQNEAQ come from the germline V gene (reference sequence).